One sample yielded the 12 T cell receptor beta chains listed below, sequenced in a study of T cell changes during pregnancy in multiple sclerosis. Here immunoSEQ multiplex PCR was the method, and the copy in TCRdb shows in-frame clones only, minus some. The sample includes approximately 88,000 clones, just under 95% seen only once; the top ten take 0.7% to 1%. The sequences come from peripheral blood, collected in the third trimester of pregnancy. Receptors were obtained from a female donor with multiple sclerosis, enrolled in a pregnancy study.

The V gene is TRBV5-1, the J gene TRBJ2-5; 10 nucleotides match TRBD1. The CDR3 extends over 17 amino acids. Unmatched junction bases numbered 11, after V lost 4 bases and J lost 2 bases. Germline V gives CDR1 SGHRS, CDR2 YFSETQ. CDR3 sequence reads: CASSPLGDRGGQETQYF. CDR3 DNA sequence: TGCGCCAGCAGCCCGCTAGGGGACAGGGGAGGACAAGAGACCCAGTACTTC.

This clone was detected only once. The chain joins TRBV7-8 to TRBJ2-7; 7 bases map to TRBD2. CDR1 and CDR2 (germline): SGHVS, FQNEAQ. This CDR3 is 15 amino acids long. With 1 base clipped from V and 3 bases from J, the junction kept 6 bases outside the gene matches. In DNA, the CDR3 is TGTGCCAGCAGCTTAGGCCGGGACTACAACTACGAGCAGTACTTC. This encodes CASSLGRDYNYEQYF.

The chain employs TRBV6-1 and TRBJ1-1; 9 nucleotides align to TRBD1. The CDR3 runs to 14 residues. From germline, CDR1 is MNHNS and CDR2 SASEGT. The trim removed 6 bases at V and 4 bases at J, leaving 6 bases unmatched. The CDR3 region is CASSRDRVLTEAFF. In DNA form, the CDR3 reads TGTGCCAGCAGCCGGGACAGGGTTCTCACTGAAGCTTTCTTT.

This chain joins TRBV28 and TRBJ2-7; 7 bases map to TRBD2. Germline V lookup: CDR1 MDHEN, CDR2 SYDVKM. V lost 10 bases to trimming and J lost 3 bases; unmatched junction nucleotides: 0. The length of the CDR3 is 10 residues. In nucleotides, the CDR3 is TGTGCCACGGGGGGCTACGAGCAGTACTTC. It translates to CATGGYEQYF.

The rearrangement joins TRBV11-2 to TRBJ1-1; TRBD1 might be the D (5 bases). Germline lookup yields CDR1 SGHAT and CDR2 FQNNGV. The V and J ends lost 1 base and 3 bases respectively, with 12 bases between them. The CDR3 consists of 15 residues. The chain's CDR3 is CASSLAGGVYTEAFF. CDR3 sequence (DNA): TGTGCCAGCAGCTTAGCGGGAGGGGTATACACTGAAGCTTTCTTT.

V and J are TRBV7-2 and TRBJ1-5; D not certain. This CDR3 has 13 residues. V dropped 1 base and J dropped 1 base, with 2 bases sitting between them. The germline gives CDR1 SGHTA, CDR2 FQGNSA. The CDR3 region has the DNA TGTGCCAGCAGCTTAGTAAGCAATCAGCCCCAGCATTTT. Residues: CASSLVSNQPQHF.

The J gene is TRBJ2-1, the V gene TRBV6-5; TRBD2 aligns across 7 bases. The CDR3 length is 15 residues. The germline gives CDR1 MNHEY, CDR2 SVGAGI. V lost 2 bases to trimming and J lost 2 bases; unmatched junction nucleotides: 3. In DNA, the CDR3 is TGTGCCAGCAGTTACCCGGGAGGACCCTACAATGAGCAGTTCTTC. Translated: CASSYPGGPYNEQFF.

This chain uses TRBV28 with TRBJ2-7; 7 bases are shared with TRBD2. The trim removed 3 bases at V and 7 bases at J, leaving 9 bases unmatched. There are 14 residues in the CDR3. The germline CDR1 and CDR2 sequences are MDHEN and SYDVKM. The CDR3 protein is CASSFEGGPREQYF. CDR3 DNA: TGTGCCAGCAGTTTTGAGGGAGGGCCTAGGGAGCAGTACTTC.

The V call is TRBV30, the J call TRBJ1-5; perhaps TRBD1 as D (5 bases). From germline, CDR1 is GTSNPN and CDR2 SVGIG (reference sequence). The CDR3 length is 14 residues. The germline V and J ends were trimmed by 3 bases and 4 bases, with 13 bases remaining between them. CDR3 nucleotides: TGTGCCTGGAGCGGCGACAGTAGTAATCAGCCCCAGCATTTT. It yields the protein CAWSGDSSNQPQHF.

The V gene is TRBV6-1, the J gene TRBJ1-2; D gene ambiguous. The CDR3 extends over 14 amino acids. CDR1 and CDR2 from the germline V gene are MNHNS and SASEGT. Trimming left V 2 bases short and J 2 bases short, with 9 bases between. The CDR3 loop is CASSEFYRNYGYTF. Here the CDR3 DNA reads TGTGCCAGCAGTGAATTCTACAGAAACTATGGCTACACCTTC.

The rearrangement joins TRBV7-8 to TRBJ2-7, with TRBD1 matching over 7 bases. Germline CDR1 is SGHVS and CDR2 is FQNEAQ. This CDR3 region has 13 residues. The junction had 1 base not matched to a gene; V was cut back by 3 bases and J by 2 bases. The CDR3 DNA is TGTGCCAGCAGCTTCAGGGGGACCTACGAGCAGTACTTC. This codes for CASSFRGTYEQYF.

The genes are TRBV27 and TRBJ1-5; 9 bases agree with TRBD1. V dropped 1 base and J dropped 4; count of bases not matched to a gene: 2. The germline CDR1 and CDR2 sequences are MNHEY and SMNVEV (reference sequence). This CDR3 is built from 15 residues. The chain's CDR3 is CASSLLGQGNQPQHF. The CDR3 nucleotides are TGTGCCAGCAGTTTATTGGGACAGGGTAATCAGCCCCAGCATTTT.